The clone carrying this T cell receptor beta chain showed up many times. What it binds is unknown. The table came from immunoSEQ multiplex PCR; TCRdb's copy has only in-frame clones and leaves some out. Observed in the sample are about 5,400 clones, none of them singletons. Treatment was busulfan-fludarabine conditioning, a marrow graft, and cyclophosphamide on days +3 and +4. In germline, CDR1 is KGHSH, CDR2 LQKENI. Trimming at V came to 0 bases and at J to 3 bases, leaving 6 bases not matched to a gene. The CDR3 totals 16 residues. The sample originates from a study of T cells after posttransplantation cyclophosphamide. Broader study findings: TRB clonality was highly associated with recipient CMV seropositivity and reactivation.

The specimen was PBMCs, collected around 350 days after allogeneic stem cell transplant with posttransplant cyclophosphamide. V usage is TRBV18 and J usage is TRBJ1-2, with 8 bases identical to TRBD1. This TCR derives from a male patient aged 60-70 years who received an allogeneic stem cell transplant from a related donor, was CMV-positive, and had acute GVHD only. Some T cells may originate from the graft donor. CDR3 protein: CASSPPEGQDYYGYTF. CDR3 DNA: TGTGCCAGCTCACCACCTGAGGGACAGGATTACTATGGCTACACCTTC.